Below are 6 T cell receptor beta chains sequenced from a single sample in a study of naive and memory T cell subsets. Both TRBC1 and TRBC2 were covered by a beta constant-region primer of two equimolar oligonucleotides. A single record per CDR3 protein comes from TCRdb applying MiXCR to the UMI-ligation and nested PCR reads. The sample consists of approximately 85,000 distinct CDR3 sequences, roughly 7% of them appearing once. The sequenced sample was central memory CD4+ T cells from blood. The receptors come from a human donor in good health.

The CDR3 DNA follows: TGTGCCAGCAGCCCTGCCGGTTATCGGGGGGCCAACGTCCTGACTTTC. Its protein is CASSPAGYRGANVLTF. The gene calls are TRBV14 and TRBJ2-6; D is unresolved. Germline V gene data show CDR1 as SGHDN and CDR2 as FVKESK. The CDR3 runs 16 residues. V was clipped by 4 bases and J by 4 bases, with 14 bases between them.

The chain carries TRBV7-2 and TRBJ2-1; D not certain. The CDR3 spans 13 residues. Germline CDR1 and CDR2: SGHTA and FQGNSA. V lost 5 bases, J lost 7 bases, and 12 bases lay in between. For the CDR3, the DNA is TGTGCCAGCAGCCTTATCGCCAGGAATGAGCAGTTCTTC. Translation gives CASSLIARNEQFF. Full variable domain (outside the CDR3, taken from reference TRBV7-2 and TRBJ2-1): GAGVSQSPSNKVTEKGKDVELRCDPISGHTALYWYRQSLGQGLEFLIYFQGNSAPDKSGLPSDRFSAERTGGSVSTLTIQRTQQEDSAVYLCASSLIARNEQFFGPGTRLTVL.

This clonotype was seen ten or more times. The V and J genes are TRBV29-1 and TRBJ2-1; 10 nucleotides line up with TRBD1. V shed 6 bases, J shed 3 bases, and the junction held 2 bases outside the gene matches. The germline V gene has CDR1 SQVTM and CDR2 ANQGSEA. This CDR3 contains 13 residues. The CDR3 reads CSVRTGGYNEQFF. The CDR3 DNA reads TGCAGCGTCAGGACAGGGGGCTACAATGAGCAGTTCTTC.

This clonotype has a count of ten or more. V is TRBV18 and J is TRBJ2-7; TRBD1 matches 7 bases. Germline V lookup: CDR1 KGHSH, CDR2 LQKENI. Trimming cost V 6 bases and J 4 bases; bases outside gene matches: 12. The CDR3 consists of 15 residues. CDR3: CASSRSTGELYEQYF. The CDR3 DNA follows: TGTGCCAGCTCCCGAAGTACAGGGGAGTTATACGAGCAGTACTTC.

This clonotype showed up many times. The chain links TRBV7-9 to TRBJ1-4; D is uncertain. The V gene's germline CDR1 is SEHNR and CDR2 FQNEAQ (reference sequence). Trimming stripped 5 bases from V and 8 bases from J, with 15 bases between. The CDR3 runs to 14 residues. CDR3 in amino acids: CASSPIDRGEKLFF. The DNA for the CDR3 is TGTGCCAGCAGCCCGATAGACCGTGGGGAAAAACTGTTTTTT.

This clonotype came up a few times. The chain joins TRBV6-2 or TRBV6-3 to TRBJ2-7; 11 positions agree with TRBD2. The CDR3 sequence is 14 residues long. V lost 6 bases, J lost 4 bases, and 5 bases stayed unmatched. The germline V gene encodes CDR1 MNHEY and CDR2 SVGEGT. The CDR3 DNA reads TGTGCCAGCAGGACCGGGACTAGCGGATACGAGCAGTACTTC. It codes for CASRTGTSGYEQYF.